The source of this TCR beta chain is a study of blood T cell repertoires in COVID-19. Source study methods: Counts of nucleated cells, estimated from reference gene primer amplification, were obtained. Method: immunoSEQ multiplex PCR; TCRdb's copy keeps in-frame clones and lacks some. V and J calls and clone size are those listed in that table; D and trimming were worked out from the DNA. This table holds approximately 50,000 clones, around 86% found once. Trimming at V came to 0 bases and at J to 4 bases, leaving 1 base not matched to a gene. The CDR3 is 15 amino acids. Germline V gene data show CDR1 as SGHVS and CDR2 as FQNEAQ.

V is TRBV7-8 and J is TRBJ2-1, with 9 nucleotides matching TRBD2. Sequencing was performed on peripheral blood. The TCR was taken from a woman over 75 with acute or convalescent COVID-19. DNA for the CDR3: TGTGCCAGCAGCTTAGCGGGACTAGCATACAATGAGCAGTTCTTC. Residues: CASSLAGLAYNEQFF.